This T cell receptor beta chain was sequenced during a study of cytomegalovirus exposure and HLA in healthy donors. Whole-study findings and limits: CMV serostatus alone was available as immune exposure information. Listed as cytomegalovirus-associated were 150 or so TCR beta chains. Excluded were some V segments that proved indistinguishable, including TRBV6-2 and TRBV6-3. Productive status was seen about 87% or about 30% of the time for most TCR beta V segments in an earlier analysis.

The count of this clone is one. What it binds is unknown. The CDR3 runs to 15 residues. V lost 2 bases and J lost 4; bases outside the gene matches: 4. CDR1 and CDR2 from the germline V gene are GTSNPN and SVGIG (reference sequence). The study ran its PCR with 60 Vbeta and 13 Jbeta primers. Sequencing was performed with immunoSEQ multiplex PCR; in TCRdb, only in-frame clones are kept and a portion is missing. Found here are about 110,000 clones, 70% to 85% of them singletons; the top ten hold approximately 0.8%. The source material was PBMCs. The chain carries TRBV30 and TRBJ1-6, with TRBD1 identical over 8 bases. The clonotype originates from a boy younger than 18 in good health and CMV-seronegative. The CDR3 DNA follows: TGTGCCTGGAGTCCACAGGGGGTTTATAATTCACCCCTCCACTTT. Translation gives CAWSPQGVYNSPLHF.